The TCR beta chain under discussion was sequenced for a study of T cells expressing NK-cell markers. At the level of the study: Sorted CD3+CD56-NKG2C+, CD3+CD56+NKG2C- and CD3+CD56+NKG2C+ T cells were the source of the TCR beta repertoires.

Comment on this clonotype: Its antigen is still unknown.

The CDR3 length is 14 residues. The germline gives CDR1 SQVTM, CDR2 ANQGSEA. TCR beta libraries carry UMIs added by 5'RACE template switching. TCRdb re-called the 5' RACE reads; one entry per CDR3 protein, DNA not given. The sample data list fewer than 550,000 distinct CDR3 sequences. General study points: Roughly six donors showed dominant NKG2C+ clonotypes comprising about 1.0-7.0% of their CD8+ T cells. The CD3+CD56-NKG2C+ fraction of a few donors was likewise dominated by these clonotypes.

Input material: blood T cells: a sorted CD56 or NKG2C T cell subset, CD4+ or CD8+ T cells, or bulk PBMC T cells (not recorded which). This chain uses TRBV29-1 with TRBJ2-3; as DNA is missing, the TRBD2 call by TCRdb cannot be tested. The source is a woman between 50 and 59 years old in good health. The CDR3: CSVDLAGFTDTQYF.